The 18 T cell receptor beta chains listed next were all sequenced from one sample in a study of cytomegalovirus exposure and HLA in healthy donors. The PCR contained 60 Vbeta and 13 Jbeta primers. Sequencing used immunoSEQ multiplex PCR; TCRdb keeps in-frame clones, though not all of them. This sample yields 210,000 or so clones, of which less than 80% are seen a single time; about 0.23% belongs to the top ten. Sequenced sample: PBMCs. The receptors shown here come from a girl aged 2 to 10 in good health and CMV-seronegative.

The V gene is TRBV5-1, the J gene TRBJ2-7; 12 bases map to TRBD1. Germline V CDR1 and CDR2: SGHRS, YFSETQ. The CDR3 length is 14 residues. V was pared by 4 bases and J by 7 bases, with 6 bases of the junction left unmatched. The CDR3 here is CASSRGQGAEEQYF. CDR3 coding DNA: TGCGCCAGCAGCCGGGGACAGGGGGCGGAGGAGCAGTACTTC.

The CDR3 loop reads CASSALGAGENTEAFF. CDR3 DNA: TGTGCCAGTAGTGCCCTCGGGGCAGGGGAGAACACTGAAGCTTTCTTT. J is TRBJ1-1 and V is TRBV19; TRBD1 is a possible D gene (6 bases). V was pared by 5 bases and J by 1 base, with 17 bases between. The CDR3 is made up of 16 amino acids. Germline V lookup: CDR1 LNHDA, CDR2 SQIVND (reference sequence).

The chain joins TRBV6-1 to TRBJ2-5; D ambiguous. The J call may be faulty, since TRBJ2-7 better matches the DNA end. The CDR3 extends over 13 amino acids. CDR1 is MNHNS, CDR2 SASEGT, per germline. The CDR3 loop reads CASRRSPLYEQYF. As DNA, the CDR3 is TGTGCCAGCAGGCGGAGCCCCCTCTACGAGCAGTACTTC.

This chain joins TRBV11-3 and TRBJ1-6, with 7 bases lining up with TRBD1. The V gene end was trimmed by 4 bases and the J gene end by 14 bases; junction bases not matched to a gene: 8. Germline-derived CDR1 and CDR2 are SGHNT and YENEEA. This CDR3 is 13 amino acids long. The CDR3 sequence: CASSSRQGASLHF. Written as DNA, the CDR3 is TGTGCCAGCAGCTCTCGACAGGGTGCCTCCCTCCACTTT.

The V and J genes are TRBV5-4 and TRBJ2-3; 8 bases fit TRBD1. Germline values: CDR1 SGHNT, CDR2 YYREEE (reference sequence). V shed 2 bases, J shed 3 bases, and the junction held 2 bases outside the gene matches. This CDR3 has 14 residues. The CDR3 DNA reads TGTGCCAGCAGCTTCGGACAGGGTACAGATACGCAGTATTTT. The encoded protein is CASSFGQGTDTQYF.

This sequence joins TRBV6-4 and TRBJ1-6; the D is unclear. The V gene lost 0 bases and the J gene lost 13 bases, with 10 bases spanning the gap. Germline V CDR1 and CDR2: MRHNA, SNTAGT. The CDR3 has 13 amino acids. This CDR3 reads CASSDSGSGPLHF. CDR3 DNA: TGTGCCAGCAGTGACTCTGGGTCGGGGCCCCTCCACTTT.

This chain links TRBV5-6 with TRBJ2-1, with 9 bases lining up with TRBD1. Trimming cost V 2 bases and J 4 bases; bases outside gene matches: 10. The CDR3 consists of 17 residues. Germline-derived CDR1 and CDR2 are SGHDT and YYEEEE. Here the CDR3 DNA reads TGTGCCAGCAGCTTTAACCTCCGGGACAGGGATTACAATGAGCAGTTCTTC. This encodes CASSFNLRDRDYNEQFF. Full variable domain (remainder filled in from reference TRBV5-6 and TRBJ2-1): DAGVTQSPTHLIKTRGQQVTLRCSPKSGHDTVSWYQQALGQGPQFIFQYYEEEERQRGNFPDRFSGHQFPNYSSELNVNALLLGDSALYLCASSFNLRDRDYNEQFFGPGTRLTVL.

The V call is TRBV29-1, the J call TRBJ2-7, with D perhaps TRBD1 (6 bases). Trimming shortened V by 7 bases and J by 3 bases, and 13 bases separated the two germline ends. The CDR3 length is 12 residues. The germline CDR1 and CDR2 sequences are SQVTM and ANQGSEA. For the CDR3, the DNA is TGCAGCGGAATAGGACAGAACTACGAGCAGTACTTC. Protein product: CSGIGQNYEQYF.

V and J are TRBV2 and TRBJ1-2; 8 bases match TRBD1. The CDR3 runs 14 residues. CDR1 SNHLY and CDR2 FYNNEI come from the germline V gene. The junction had 7 bases not matched to a gene; V was cut back by 6 bases and J by 4 bases. This CDR3 reads CASSEQGAPYGYTF. Written as DNA, the CDR3 is TGTGCCAGCAGCGAGCAGGGGGCCCCCTATGGCTACACCTTC.

The chain combines TRBV6-6 with TRBJ2-3; tentatively, D is TRBD1 (5 bases). Trimming cost V 6 bases and J 8 bases, with 18 bases left between them. The germline V gene encodes CDR1 MNHNY and CDR2 SVGAGI (reference sequence). There are 14 residues in the CDR3. CDR3 loop: CASSEQVLTGTQYF. The CDR3 DNA is TGTGCCAGCAGCGAACAGGTTCTCACCGGTACGCAGTATTTT.

This clone was observed a few times. CDR3 sequence (DNA): TGTGCCAGCAGCTTTCCTTCTAGCGGAGAGACCCAGTACTTC. Translation gives CASSFPSSGETQYF. The chain couples TRBV5-6 to TRBJ2-5; the match to TRBD2 covers 7 bases. Germline assignment: CDR1 SGHDT and CDR2 YYEEEE. V shed 2 bases and J 4 bases; nucleotides not matched to a gene: 5. The CDR3 length is 14 residues.

This chain uses TRBV29-1 with TRBJ1-2, with no clear D. This CDR3 is built from 13 residues. Trimming stripped 4 bases from V and 5 bases from J, with 14 bases between. From germline, CDR1 is SQVTM and CDR2 ANQGSEA. The CDR3 nucleotides are TGCAGCGTTGGCCCCCCGACTGTTTATGGCTACACCTTC. Its translation is CSVGPPTVYGYTF.

The chain couples TRBV10-3 to TRBJ1-1; possibly TRBD1 for D (6 bases). Between the trimmed V and J ends, which lost 0 bases and 1 base, there was a span of 18 bases. CDR1 and CDR2 from the germline V gene are ENHRY and SYGVKD. This CDR3 spans 18 amino acids. The DNA of the CDR3 is TGTGCCATCAGTGAGTCCTTGTCAACCCGGGACAAGAACACTGAAGCTTTCTTT. This sequence encodes CAISESLSTRDKNTEAFF.

This clone was counted once. The chain recombines TRBV7-3 with TRBJ2-5, with 7 bases identical to TRBD1. The CDR3 is made up of 13 amino acids. Per the germline V gene, CDR1 is SGHTA and CDR2 is FQGTGA. The ends lost 5 bases at V and 1 base at J; junction bases unmatched: 1. The CDR3 here is CASSGQVQETQYF. CDR3 DNA sequence: TGTGCCAGCAGCGGACAGGTCCAAGAGACCCAGTACTTC.

The genes are TRBV28 and TRBJ2-7, with 11 nucleotides matching TRBD1. In germline, CDR1 is MDHEN, CDR2 SYDVKM. The CDR3 has 16 amino acids. V shed 3 bases and J 2 bases; nucleotides not matched to a gene: 6. The CDR3 nucleotides are TGTGCCAGCAGTTTCTACGGACAGGGGGCTACCTACGAGCAGTACTTC. It encodes CASSFYGQGATYEQYF.

The rearrangement joins TRBV4-2 to TRBJ2-3, with D uncertain. This CDR3 contains 12 residues. CDR1 and CDR2 (germline): LGHNA, YNFKEQ. V lost 1 base and J lost 4, with 3 bases in between. The CDR3 DNA reads as TGTGCCAGCAGCCAAGCAGCAGATACGCAGTATTTT. This gives the protein CASSQAADTQYF.

The chain employs TRBV10-3 and TRBJ1-1; D is undetermined. The CDR3 contains 14 residues. Germline V gene sequence: CDR1 ENHRY, CDR2 SYGVKD. The V end lost 0 bases, the J end lost 1 base, and 6 bases lay between the germline ends. CDR3 protein: CAISESSGNTEAFF. DNA of the CDR3: TGTGCCATCAGTGAGTCGTCAGGGAACACTGAAGCTTTCTTT.

This clone was seen more than once but under ten times. The chain is built from TRBV10-3 and TRBJ2-7; 9 bases align to TRBD1. CDR3 length equals 14 residues. Germline lookup yields CDR1 ENHRY and CDR2 SYGVKD. J was trimmed by 6 bases and V by 5 bases; bases with no gene match: 8. The CDR3 spells CAISYGTGYSEQYF. In DNA form, the CDR3 reads TGTGCCATCAGTTACGGGACAGGGTACTCCGAGCAGTACTTC.